This T cell receptor (beta chain) was sequenced for a study of blood T cell repertoires in COVID-19. Whole-study context: Nucleic acid was either cDNA or gDNA, and it came from T cells, B-cell-depleted T cells, or PBMCs.

Authors' processing steps: The assay estimated nucleated cells by amplifying reference gene primers. The assay was immunoSEQ multiplex PCR, and TCRdb's table has in-frame clones only and misses some. The V and J calls and the clone size are those of that table, but D and trimming were determined from the DNA. The sample shows some 100,000 clones, approximately 91% of them seen only once. CDR1 and CDR2 (germline): LNHDA, SQIVND (reference sequence). This CDR3 spans 14 amino acids. Unmatched junction bases numbered 3, after V lost 7 bases and J lost 4 bases. This TCR came from a man between 60 and 75 years old with acute or convalescent COVID-19. The sample comprised peripheral blood. The V gene is TRBV19, the J gene TRBJ2-2; 10 bases align to TRBD2. CDR3 in amino acids: CASKGTSATGELFF. Here the CDR3 DNA reads TGTGCCAGTAAGGGGACTAGCGCCACCGGGGAGCTGTTTTTT.